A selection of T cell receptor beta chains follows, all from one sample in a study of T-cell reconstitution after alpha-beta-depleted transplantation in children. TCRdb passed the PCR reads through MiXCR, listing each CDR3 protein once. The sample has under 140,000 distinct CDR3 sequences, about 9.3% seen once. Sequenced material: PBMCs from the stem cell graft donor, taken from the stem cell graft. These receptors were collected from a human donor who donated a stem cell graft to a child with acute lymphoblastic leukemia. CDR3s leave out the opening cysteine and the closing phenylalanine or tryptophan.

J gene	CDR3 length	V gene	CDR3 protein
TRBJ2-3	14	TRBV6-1	ASSQVSGSLADTQY
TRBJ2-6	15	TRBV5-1	ASSLTRGVSGANVLT
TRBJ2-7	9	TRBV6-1	ASRWDYEQY
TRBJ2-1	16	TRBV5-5	ASRDPPGQGLGYNEQF
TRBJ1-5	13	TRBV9	ASSANGYSNQPQH
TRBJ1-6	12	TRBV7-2	ASSFKGQNSPLH
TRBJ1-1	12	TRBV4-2	ASSQDKGGTEAF
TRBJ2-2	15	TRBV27	ASSLRPRGQGTGELF
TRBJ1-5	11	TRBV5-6	ASSWSQGQPQH
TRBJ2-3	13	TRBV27	ASSLGGVSTDTQY
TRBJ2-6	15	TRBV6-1	ASSPSRQGAGANVLT
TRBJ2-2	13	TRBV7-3	ASSQGQGGTGELF
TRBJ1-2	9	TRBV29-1	SGHTTYGYT
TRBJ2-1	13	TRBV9	ASSVGLAGAAEQF
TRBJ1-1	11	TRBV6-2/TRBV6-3	ASSLILRTEAF
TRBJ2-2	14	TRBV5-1	ASSRDWTGETGELF
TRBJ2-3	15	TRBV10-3	AISEPLTSGSTDTQY
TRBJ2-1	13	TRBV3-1	ASSQERGYYNEQF
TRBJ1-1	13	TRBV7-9	ASSLKSQGYTEAF